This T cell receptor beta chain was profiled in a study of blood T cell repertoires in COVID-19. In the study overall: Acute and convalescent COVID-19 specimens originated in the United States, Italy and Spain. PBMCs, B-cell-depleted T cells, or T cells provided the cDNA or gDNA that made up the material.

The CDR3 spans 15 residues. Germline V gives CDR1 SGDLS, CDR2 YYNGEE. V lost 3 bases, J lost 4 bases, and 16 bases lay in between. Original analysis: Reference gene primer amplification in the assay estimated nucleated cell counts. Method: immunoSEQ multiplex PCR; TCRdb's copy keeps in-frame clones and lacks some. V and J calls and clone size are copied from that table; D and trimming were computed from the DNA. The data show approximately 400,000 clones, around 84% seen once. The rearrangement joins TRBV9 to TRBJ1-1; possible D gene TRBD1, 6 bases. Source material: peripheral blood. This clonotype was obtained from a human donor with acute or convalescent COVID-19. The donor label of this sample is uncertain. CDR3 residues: CASSEARGLGTEAFF. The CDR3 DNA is TGTGCCAGCAGCGAAGCCAGGGGTCTGGGCACTGAAGCTTTCTTT.